These T cell receptor beta chains were read from a single sample in a study of blood T cell repertoires in COVID-19. Produced via immunoSEQ multiplex PCR; TCRdb's table is partial and in-frame only. Of some 250,000 clones in the sample, over 80% were seen once. The sample was peripheral blood. Source of these receptors: a man aged 40-55 years with acute or convalescent COVID-19. Both conserved end residues are part of each CDR3. D genes are given only for firm matches. The listing skips clone size in some rows; elsewhere it reads once, few, many or a size class.

NA	TRBV4-3	TRBJ1-1	NA	CASSSKSRGNTEAFF	TGCGCCAGCAGCTCCAAGAGCCGAGGGAACACTGAAGCTTTCTTT
NA	TRBV12-3/TRBV12-4	TRBJ2-3	NA	CASSLSGADTQYF	TGTGCCAGCAGTTTATCGGGGGCAGATACGCAGTATTTT
NA	TRBV19	TRBJ1-1	NA	CASSHPGQSATEAFF	TGTGCCAGTAGTCACCCTGGACAGTCAGCCACTGAAGCTTTCTTT
NA	TRBV29-1	TRBJ2-5	TRBD2	CSVGLASGRAEETQYF	TGCAGCGTTGGGTTAGCGAGCGGGAGGGCCGAGGAGACCCAGTACTTC
NA	TRBV5-4	TRBJ2-1	TRBD1	CASSWDRGGEQFF	TGTGCCAGCAGCTGGGACAGGGGTGGTGAGCAGTTCTTC
NA	TRBV19	TRBJ2-7	TRBD2	CASSIDGRYEQYF	TGTGCCAGTAGTATTGACGGGAGGTACGAGCAGTACTTC
NA	TRBV6-5	TRBJ2-1	TRBD2	CASSYSSSGNEQFF	TGTGCCAGCAGTTACTCTTCTAGCGGGAATGAGCAGTTCTTC
NA	TRBV2	TRBJ1-2	TRBD1	CATKGTIPGQGNLYGYTF	TGTGCCACCAAAGGGACCATACCGGGACAGGGGAACTTGTATGGCTACACCTTC
NA	TRBV6-1	TRBJ1-5	NA	CASSEAGARNQPQHF	TGTGCCAGCAGTGAAGCAGGGGCTCGAAATCAGCCCCAGCATTTT
NA	TRBV7-9	TRBJ2-5	TRBD2	CASSEGTRLAGGQETQYF	TGTGCCAGCAGCGAAGGGACGCGGCTAGCGGGAGGACAAGAGACCCAGTACTTC
NA	TRBV9	TRBJ1-2	TRBD1	CASSVGPGQGNGYTF	TGTGCCAGCAGCGTAGGTCCGGGACAGGGGAATGGCTACACCTTC
few	TRBV19	TRBJ1-5	NA	CASKAGSGQPQHF	TGTGCCAGCAAAGCAGGGTCTGGGCAGCCCCAGCATTTT
NA	TRBV5-5	TRBJ2-7	NA	CASSFPQGPYEQYF	TGTGCCAGCAGCTTTCCACAGGGCCCCTACGAGCAGTACTTC
few	TRBV5-1	TRBJ1-5	TRBD1	CASSLGQGSQPQHF	TGCGCCAGCAGCTTGGGACAGGGTAGTCAGCCCCAGCATTTT
NA	TRBV6-5	TRBJ1-2	NA	CASSRDTRLSYTF	TGTGCCAGCAGCAGGGACACCCGCCTAAGCTACACCTTC
NA	TRBV6-5	TRBJ1-1	NA	CASRRGRELEAFF	TGTGCCAGCAGACGAGGTAGAGAACTCGAAGCTTTCTTT
NA	TRBV25-1	TRBJ2-7	NA	CASSGGGFQQYF	TGTGCCAGCAGTGGTGGGGGGTTCCAGCAGTACTTC
NA	TRBV30	TRBJ2-1	TRBD2	CAWSGASGMELF	TGTGCCTGGAGTGGGGCTAGCGGGATGGAGCTCTTC
once	TRBV27	TRBJ1-6	TRBD1	CASRGQGSNVLHF	TGTGCCAGCAGGGGACAGGGAAGTAATGTCCTCCACTTT
few	TRBV3-1/TRBV3-2	TRBJ1-3	NA	CASSQDLGLFSGNTIYF	TGTGCCAGCAGCCAAGACCTGGGCCTGTTCTCTGGAAACACCATATATTTT
NA	TRBV3-1/TRBV3-2	TRBJ2-2	NA	CASSRMTGPGTGELFF	TGTGCCAGCAGCCGCATGACAGGCCCTGGCACCGGGGAGCTGTTTTTT
once	TRBV7-8	TRBJ2-4	NA	CASSVNRENIQYF	TGTGCCAGCAGCGTAAACAGGGAGAACATTCAGTACTTC
NA	TRBV27	TRBJ2-1	NA	CASSLRRGSAYNEQFF	TGTGCCAGCAGTTTAAGGAGGGGCAGCGCCTACAATGAGCAGTTCTTC
NA	TRBV11-2	TRBJ2-7	NA	CASSLGARVGEQYF	TGTGCCAGCAGCTTAGGGGCGAGGGTAGGCGAGCAGTACTTC
NA	TRBV3-1/TRBV3-2	TRBJ2-2	NA	CASRPPSRTGELFF	TGTGCCAGCCGCCCTCCCAGCAGGACCGGGGAGCTGTTTTTT
NA	TRBV2	TRBJ2-3	TRBD2	CASSVGLAGTDTQYF	TGTGCCAGCAGTGTGGGACTAGCGGGAACAGATACGCAGTATTTT
NA	TRBV25-1	TRBJ2-7	TRBD2	CASSETLAGRYEQYF	TGTGCCAGCAGTGAAACACTAGCGGGGCGTTACGAGCAGTACTTC
NA	TRBV7-2	TRBJ1-1	TRBD1	CASSLAPGTGYTEAFF	TGTGCCAGCAGCTTAGCACCTGGGACAGGTTACACTGAAGCTTTCTTT
NA	TRBV7-2	TRBJ1-6	TRBD1	CASSLAGQGAPPSPLHF	TGTGCCAGCAGCTTAGCGGGTCAGGGGGCGCCCCCTTCACCCCTCCACTTT
NA	TRBV9	TRBJ2-1	TRBD2	CASGKLADYNEQFF	TGTGCCAGCGGAAAACTAGCGGATTACAATGAGCAGTTCTTC
NA	TRBV2	TRBJ1-5	NA	CASSEVRQPQHF	TGTGCCAGCAGCGAAGTCCGGCAGCCCCAGCATTTT
NA	TRBV2	TRBJ2-1	TRBD2	CASSPMGASGRNNEQFF	TGTGCCAGCAGTCCAATGGGGGCTAGCGGGAGGAACAATGAGCAGTTCTTC
NA	TRBV7-6	TRBJ2-3	TRBD2	CASSTSGSGTDTQYF	TGTGCCAGCAGTACAAGCGGGAGTGGTACAGATACGCAGTATTTT
NA	TRBV7-2	TRBJ2-5	TRBD2	CASSLVVGRAYQETQYF	TGTGCCAGCAGCTTAGTCGTCGGGAGGGCGTACCAAGAGACCCAGTACTTC
once	TRBV15	TRBJ1-1	TRBD1	CATSKTGGYTEAFF	TGTGCCACCAGCAAGACAGGGGGCTACACTGAAGCTTTCTTT
NA	TRBV7-9	TRBJ2-3	NA	CASSFWTDTDTQYF	TGTGCCAGCAGCTTTTGGACAGACACAGATACGCAGTATTTT
NA	TRBV12-5	TRBJ2-5	TRBD2	CASGQTSGGNQETQYF	TGTGCTAGTGGCCAGACTAGCGGGGGAAACCAAGAGACCCAGTACTTC
NA	TRBV7-2	TRBJ2-4	NA	CASSLGGGSPNIQYF	TGTGCCAGCAGCTTAGGGGGCGGCAGCCCTAACATTCAGTACTTC
NA	TRBV21-1	TRBJ1-6	NA	CASSARQGIRSPLHF	TGTGCCAGCAGCGCGCGACAGGGAATTCGGTCACCCCTCCACTTT
NA	TRBV27	TRBJ1-1	TRBD1	CASSLRGRTEAFF	TGTGCCAGCAGTTTGAGGGGGCGCACTGAAGCTTTCTTT
once	TRBV10-3	TRBJ2-7	NA	CAISESKGLYEQYF	TGTGCCATCAGTGAGTCGAAGGGGCTCTACGAGCAGTACTTC
NA	TRBV5-1	TRBJ2-3	TRBD1	CASSYLSGTGVTDTQYF	TGCGCCAGCAGTTATTTATCCGGGACAGGGGTCACAGATACGCAGTATTTT
NA	TRBV11-2	TRBJ2-1	TRBD2	CASSWTSGSNEQFF	TGTGCCAGCAGCTGGACTAGCGGGAGTAATGAGCAGTTCTTC
NA	TRBV6-1	TRBJ1-3	TRBD1	CASSEVRDRGPGNTIYF	TGTGCCAGCAGTGAAGTCCGGGACAGGGGGCCTGGAAACACCATATATTTT
NA	TRBV4-3	TRBJ2-7	TRBD2	CASSQYSTSESYEQYF	TGCGCCAGCAGCCAATATTCGACTAGCGAATCCTACGAGCAGTACTTC
NA	TRBV11-2	TRBJ2-3	TRBD2	CASSPGLAGGLGTDTQYF	TGTGCCAGCAGCCCAGGACTAGCGGGAGGGCTTGGCACAGATACGCAGTATTTT
NA	TRBV19	TRBJ2-7	TRBD2	CASSILAGREQYF	TGTGCCAGTAGTATACTAGCGGGACGCGAGCAGTACTTC
NA	TRBV7-2	TRBJ1-1	NA	CASSYREGLEAFF	TGTGCCAGCAGCTACAGGGAGGGACTAGAAGCTTTCTTT
NA	TRBV5-6	TRBJ2-7	NA	CASSLSRGSSYEQYF	TGTGCCAGCAGCTTGAGTAGGGGGAGCTCCTACGAGCAGTACTTC
NA	TRBV3-1/TRBV3-2	TRBJ2-1	TRBD2	CASSQGLVGDNEQFF	TGTGCCAGCAGCCAGGGACTAGTGGGGGACAATGAGCAGTTCTTC
NA	TRBV19	TRBJ2-1	NA	CASTQRSRNEQFF	TGTGCCAGTACCCAGAGGTCTCGGAATGAGCAGTTCTTC
NA	TRBV12-3/TRBV12-4	TRBJ1-5	NA	CASSYSAGQPQHF	TGTGCCAGCAGTTACTCCGCCGGTCAGCCCCAGCATTTT
NA	TRBV5-4	TRBJ2-6	TRBD1	CASSQGQGLMGANVLTF	TGTGCCAGCAGCCAGGGACAGGGGCTCATGGGGGCCAACGTCCTGACTTTC
NA	TRBV29-1	TRBJ2-1	TRBD2	CSVAAGEGNEQFF	TGCAGCGTTGCAGCGGGAGAGGGCAATGAGCAGTTCTTC
NA	TRBV20-1	TRBJ2-1	NA	CSAPTSRETVF	TGCAGTGCTCCAACTAGCCGGGAGACGGTCTTC
NA	TRBV29-1	TRBJ2-2	TRBD2	CSVGASGNTGELFF	TGCAGCGTTGGGGCTAGCGGGAACACCGGGGAGCTGTTTTTT
NA	TRBV18	TRBJ1-1	NA	CASSPSRDTEAFF	TGTGCCAGCTCACCGTCCCGGGACACTGAAGCTTTCTTT
NA	TRBV30	TRBJ1-2	NA	CAWSETGHLGGYTF	TGTGCCTGGAGTGAGACCGGACACCTTGGGGGCTACACCTTC
NA	TRBV19	TRBJ1-3	TRBD1	CASRLRGDPGNTIYF	TGTGCCAGTAGACTCAGGGGGGACCCTGGAAACACCATATATTTT